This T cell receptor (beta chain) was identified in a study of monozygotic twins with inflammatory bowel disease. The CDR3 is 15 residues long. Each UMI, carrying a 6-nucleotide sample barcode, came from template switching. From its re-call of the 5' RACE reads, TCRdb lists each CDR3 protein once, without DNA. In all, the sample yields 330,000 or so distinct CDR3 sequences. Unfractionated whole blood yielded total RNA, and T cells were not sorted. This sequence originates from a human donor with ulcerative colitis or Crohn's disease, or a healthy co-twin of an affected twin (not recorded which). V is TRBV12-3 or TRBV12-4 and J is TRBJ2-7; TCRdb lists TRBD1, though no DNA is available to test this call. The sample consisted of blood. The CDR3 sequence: CASRRLTYRGEEQYF.